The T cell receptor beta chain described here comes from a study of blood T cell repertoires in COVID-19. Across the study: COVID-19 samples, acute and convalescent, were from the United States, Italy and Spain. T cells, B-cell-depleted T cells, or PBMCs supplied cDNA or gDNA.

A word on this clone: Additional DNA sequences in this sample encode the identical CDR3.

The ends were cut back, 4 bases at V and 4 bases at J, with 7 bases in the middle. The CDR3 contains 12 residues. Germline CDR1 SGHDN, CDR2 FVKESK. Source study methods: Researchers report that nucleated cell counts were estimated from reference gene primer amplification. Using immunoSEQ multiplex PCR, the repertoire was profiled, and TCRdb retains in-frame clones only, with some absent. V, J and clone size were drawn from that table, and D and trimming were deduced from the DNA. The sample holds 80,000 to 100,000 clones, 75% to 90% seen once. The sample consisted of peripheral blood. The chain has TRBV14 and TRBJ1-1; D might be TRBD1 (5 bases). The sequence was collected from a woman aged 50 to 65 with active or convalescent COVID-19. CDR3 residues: CASSPQGTEAFF. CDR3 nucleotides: TGTGCCAGCAGCCCTCAGGGCACTGAAGCTTTCTTT.